Following are 14 T cell receptor beta chains from one sample sequenced in a study of blood T cell repertoires in COVID-19. The repertoire was sequenced with immunoSEQ multiplex PCR; TCRdb's copy has only in-frame clones and lacks some. This table has approximately 230,000 clones, 86% appearing once. The sequenced sample was PBMCs or T cells enriched from blood (not recorded which). All receptors derive from a man in his forties who had recovered from COVID-19.

V gene TRBV18 combines with J gene TRBJ2-2, with D possibly being TRBD2 (5 bases). CDR3 length: 16 amino acids. Germline CDR1 is KGHSH and CDR2 is LQKENI. V shed 0 bases and J shed 2 bases, with 10 bases lying between them. CDR3 region: CASSPPSVGNTGELFF. In DNA, the CDR3 is TGTGCCAGCTCACCACCTAGCGTTGGAAACACCGGGGAGCTGTTTTTT.

This clone occurred a few times. The CDR3 spells CASSDSRGGPDTQYF. The CDR3 DNA reads as TGTGCCAGCAGTGACTCAAGGGGGGGCCCAGATACGCAGTATTTT. The gene calls are TRBV6-4 and TRBJ2-3, with D possibly matching TRBD2 (7 bases). The V and J ends lost 0 bases and 4 bases respectively, with 11 bases between them. The CDR3 consists of 15 residues. Germline V gives CDR1 MRHNA, CDR2 SNTAGT.

The chain links TRBV4-3 to TRBJ2-1, with 10 bases lining up with TRBD2. Germline V gives CDR1 LGHNA, CDR2 YSLEER. The CDR3 spans 16 residues. The V gene end was trimmed by 0 bases and the J gene end by 7 bases; junction bases not matched to a gene: 6. DNA for the CDR3: TGCGCCAGCAGCCAAGACATAGCGGGGGGCCGGAATGAGCAGTTCTTC. Residues: CASSQDIAGGRNEQFF.

The chain joins TRBV5-1 to TRBJ1-2; D may be TRBD1 (5 bases). Trimming stripped 0 bases from V and 2 bases from J, with 5 bases between. The CDR3 spans 13 residues. Germline values: CDR1 SGHRS, CDR2 YFSETQ. Here the CDR3 reads CASSLEGNYGYTF. Written as DNA, the CDR3 is TGCGCCAGCAGCTTGGAGGGGAACTATGGCTACACCTTC.

This chain joins TRBV7-8 and TRBJ1-2, with D perhaps matching TRBD1 (5 bases). The CDR3 totals 16 residues. V was clipped by 4 bases and J by 4 bases, with 19 bases between them. In germline, CDR1 is SGHVS, CDR2 FQNEAQ. The CDR3 protein is CASSSIRGSGAYGYTF. The CDR3 nucleotides are TGTGCCAGCAGCTCAATTAGGGGCAGTGGGGCCTATGGCTACACCTTC.

V and J are TRBV6-5 and TRBJ1-2, with unresolved D. This CDR3 region has 12 residues. CDR1 is MNHEY, CDR2 SVGAGI, per germline. Between the trimmed V and J ends, which lost 6 bases and 6 bases, there was a span of 11 bases. CDR3 sequence (DNA): TGTGCCAGCAGGACGGGAGCGGATGGCTACACCTTC. This encodes CASRTGADGYTF.

This chain connects TRBV23-1 to TRBJ1-2; TRBD1 might be the D (5 bases). TRBV23-1 is an ORF, with its function uncertain. V shed 6 bases and J shed 6 bases, with 14 bases lying between them. This CDR3 spans 13 amino acids. The CDR3 here is CASRRQTLNGYTF. The CDR3 region has the DNA TGCGCCAGCAGACGACAGACACTGAATGGCTACACCTTC.

This clone was seen a few times. The rearrangement links TRBV15 to TRBJ2-7, with D maybe TRBD2 (6 bases). V dropped 0 bases and J dropped 3 bases, with 9 bases sitting between them. The CDR3 has 14 residues. Germline V gives CDR1 LNHNV, CDR2 YYDKDF (reference sequence). The CDR3: CATSRDLTSYEQYF. CDR3 bases: TGTGCCACCAGCAGAGATCTGACTAGCTACGAGCAGTACTTC.

The chain has TRBV5-1 and TRBJ2-5; 8 bases agree with TRBD2. CDR3 length equals 16 residues. In germline, CDR1 is SGHRS, CDR2 YFSETQ. Trimming removed 3 bases from V and 5 bases from J; junction bases left unmatched: 12. This CDR3 reads CASSYTSGSRFETQYF. The DNA for the CDR3 is TGCGCCAGCAGCTATACAAGCGGGAGCCGGTTTGAGACCCAGTACTTC.

CDR3 residues: CAWGDRGLNNEQFF. DNA for the CDR3: TGTGCCTGGGGGGACAGGGGGTTGAACAATGAGCAGTTCTTC. The rearrangement uses TRBV30 and TRBJ2-1; 11 bases are shared with TRBD1. The CDR3 runs 14 residues. Germline V gene lookup returns CDR1 GTSNPN and CDR2 SVGIG (reference sequence). J was trimmed by 5 bases and V by 5 bases; bases with no gene match: 5.

V usage is TRBV5-1 and J usage is TRBJ1-1; TRBD1 aligns across 7 bases. The CDR3 is 14 residues long. The germline CDR1 and CDR2 sequences are SGHRS and YFSETQ. J gave up 3 bases and V 4 bases, and 6 bases lay outside the gene matches. The CDR3 is CASSPGDRDTEAFF. CDR3 coding DNA: TGCGCCAGCAGCCCAGGAGACAGGGACACTGAAGCTTTCTTT.

The chain uses TRBV7-8 and TRBJ2-5; D gene unclear. The CDR3 is 13 residues long. Looked up from germline, CDR1 is SGHVS and CDR2 is FQNEAQ. Trimming removed 5 bases at V and 7 bases at J, with 14 bases between. DNA for the CDR3: TGTGCCAGCAGCCCAGACTCTTTGGGGACCCAGTACTTC. Residues: CASSPDSLGTQYF.

The V gene is TRBV30, the J gene TRBJ1-6; 7 bases are shared with TRBD1. The CDR3 covers 14 residues. The junction had 5 bases not matched to a gene; V was cut back by 1 base and J by 8 bases. Looked up from germline, CDR1 is GTSNPN and CDR2 is SVGIG (reference sequence). As DNA, the CDR3 is TGTGCCTGGAGTGGCCTGAGGGGGCATTCACCCCTCCACTTT. Encoded protein: CAWSGLRGHSPLHF.

The chain employs TRBV2 and TRBJ2-1; TRBD2 agrees at 12 bases. This CDR3 is built from 17 residues. The germline gives CDR1 SNHLY, CDR2 FYNNEI. V trimming: 4 bases; J trimming: 7 bases; junction bases outside the gene matches: 11. The chain's CDR3 is CASSADRLAGGQNEQFF. The CDR3 nucleotides are TGTGCCAGCAGTGCGGATCGGCTAGCGGGGGGGCAAAATGAGCAGTTCTTC.